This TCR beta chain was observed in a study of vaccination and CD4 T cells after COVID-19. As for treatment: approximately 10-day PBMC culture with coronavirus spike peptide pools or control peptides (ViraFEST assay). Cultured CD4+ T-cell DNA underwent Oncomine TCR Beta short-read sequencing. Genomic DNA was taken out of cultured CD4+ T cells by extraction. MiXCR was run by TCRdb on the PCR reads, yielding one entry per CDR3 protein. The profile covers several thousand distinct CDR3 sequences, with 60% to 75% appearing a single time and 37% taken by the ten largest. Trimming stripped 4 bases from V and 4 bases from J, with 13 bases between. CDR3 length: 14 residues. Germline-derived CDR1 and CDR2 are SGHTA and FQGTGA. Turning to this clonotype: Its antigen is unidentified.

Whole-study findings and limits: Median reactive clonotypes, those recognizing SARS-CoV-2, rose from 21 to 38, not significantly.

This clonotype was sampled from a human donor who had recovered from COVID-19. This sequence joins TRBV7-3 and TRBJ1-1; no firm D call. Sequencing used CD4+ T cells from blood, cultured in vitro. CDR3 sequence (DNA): TGTGCCAGCAGCTCCCGAGGAGGTGGCACTGAAGCTTTCTTT. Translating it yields CASSSRGGGTEAFF.